Listed below are T cell receptor beta chains from one sample, sequenced in a study of glioma-infiltrating T cells after dendritic cell vaccination. Sequencing used immunoSEQ multiplex PCR; TCRdb keeps in-frame clones, though not all of them. The top ten hold approximately 2.7% of the sample, which has under 130,000 clones, about 90% seen once. This material consisted of blood, taken after dendritic cell vaccination. Receptors were obtained from a human donor with glioblastoma. Each CDR3 is given with its conserved first and last residue. A D gene is named only where the DNA matches it firmly. Clone size is not always given. Where it is, it says once, few, many or a class for expanded clones.

TRBV2	TRBJ1-2	.	.	TGTGCCAGCAGTGAGGACAGTCGAATAGGGGATGGCTACACCTTC	CASSEDSRIGDGYTF
TRBV27	TRBJ1-2	.	once	TGTGCCAGCAGGCCTACAGGGTTCGCTGGCTACACCTTC	CASRPTGFAGYTF
TRBV10-3	TRBJ1-1	.	.	TGTGCCATCAGTGAGAACAGAATGAACACTGAAGCTTTCTTT	CAISENRMNTEAFF
TRBV7-8	TRBJ2-1	.	.	TGTGCCAGCAGCCACCATAGTCGAACCTCCTACAATGAGCAGTTCTTC	CASSHHSRTSYNEQFF
TRBV5-6	TRBJ1-4	TRBD1	.	TGTGCCAGCAGCTCGACAGGGAATAATGAAAAACTGTTTTTT	CASSSTGNNEKLFF
TRBV4-1	TRBJ1-1	.	.	TGCGCCAGCAGCCGAACTCAGGTCATGAACACTGAAGCTTTCTTT	CASSRTQVMNTEAFF
TRBV21-1	TRBJ1-5	.	.	TGTGCCAGCAGCATACAGGGATATAGCAATCAGCCCCAGCATTTT	CASSIQGYSNQPQHF
TRBV28	TRBJ2-7	.	.	TGTGCCAGCAGTTCAATGCCCGGGGCCTACGAGCAGTACTTC	CASSSMPGAYEQYF
TRBV7-8	TRBJ1-3	.	.	TGTGCCAGCAGACCGACTAGTGCTGGAAACACCATATATTTT	CASRPTSAGNTIYF
TRBV5-1	TRBJ2-7	.	.	TGCGCCAGCAGCCTGGGACACAACTACGAGCAGTACTTC	CASSLGHNYEQYF
TRBV2	TRBJ1-1	.	.	TGTGCCAGCAACAACAGGGAACTTGACACTGAAGCTTTCTTT	CASNNRELDTEAFF
TRBV6-5	TRBJ1-2	TRBD1	.	TGTGCCAGCAGTTATTCTTCCGGGACAGGGCTTGGCTACACCTTC	CASSYSSGTGLGYTF
TRBV5-1	TRBJ1-5	.	.	TGCGCCAGAAAGCCTTACCCAAACAGAAAAAATACACTGTGTAGCAATCAGCCCCAGCATTTT	CARKPYPNRKNTLCSNQPQHF
TRBV9	TRBJ2-1	.	.	TGTGCCAGCAGCCCCGGACTAGGGGGATACAATGAGCAGTTCTTC	CASSPGLGGYNEQFF
TRBV5-1	TRBJ1-1	.	.	TGCGCCAGCAGCGGCTCGGCTGGGCCTGAAGCTTTCTTT	CASSGSAGPEAFF
TRBV5-1	TRBJ1-5	.	.	TGCGCCAGCAGCTATGGGACACCGGGTCAGCCCCAGCATTTT	CASSYGTPGQPQHF
TRBV28	TRBJ2-7	.	.	TGTGCCAGCAGTTCCACCTACGAGCAGTACTTC	CASSSTYEQYF
TRBV10-3	TRBJ2-3	.	.	TGTGCCATCAGAAACGACAGGATTTCCAATACGCAGTATTTT	CAIRNDRISNTQYF
TRBV9	TRBJ2-1	TRBD2	.	TGTGCCAGCAGCCCCGGACTAGCGGTCTACAATGAGCAGTTCTTC	CASSPGLAVYNEQFF
TRBV5-1	TRBJ1-4	TRBD1	.	TGCGCCAGCAGCTTGGGGACAGGGTCTAATGAAAAACTGTTTTTT	CASSLGTGSNEKLFF
TRBV7-8	TRBJ2-7	.	.	TGTGCCAGCAGCCCCTCCGGACAGCATACCTACGAGCAGTACTTC	CASSPSGQHTYEQYF
TRBV7-2	TRBJ1-2	.	.	TGTGCTATAGGCACCGGAGACTATGGCTACACCTTC	CAIGTGDYGYTF
TRBV28	TRBJ2-7	.	.	TGTGCCAGCAGTGACTCCGTCGGGGGATACGAGCAGTACTTC	CASSDSVGGYEQYF
TRBV19	TRBJ2-5	.	once	TGTGCCAGTAGTATAAGTGTGTTCGGTGGAGAGACCCAGTACTTC	CASSISVFGGETQYF
TRBV19	TRBJ1-2	.	.	TGTGCCAGTAGTCCCCCCAGGGTTAACTATGGCTACACCTTC	CASSPPRVNYGYTF
TRBV6-1	TRBJ1-2	.	once	TGTGCCAGCAAGGAAGCGGGGGGGGCTTTACAAAGGGACTATGGCTACACCTTC	CASKEAGGALQRDYGYTF
TRBV5-1	TRBJ2-7	TRBD1	.	TGCGCCAGCAGCTCTGGGACAGGGTACTCCTACGAGCAGTACTTC	CASSSGTGYSYEQYF
TRBV5-6	TRBJ2-7	TRBD2	.	TGTGCCAGCAGCTCACCTAGCGGGAGTTCCTACGAGCAGTACTTC	CASSSPSGSSYEQYF
TRBV27	TRBJ2-7	.	.	TGTGCCAGCAGGGGGGGTAGGGCCGAGCAGTACTTC	CASRGGRAEQYF
TRBV2	TRBJ2-7	TRBD1	.	TGTGCCAGCAGTCTTGGCGGGACAGGGACCTACGAGCAGTACTTC	CASSLGGTGTYEQYF
TRBV6-5	TRBJ1-3	.	.	TGTGCCAGCAGTGAAACAACAGCTGGAAACACCATATATTTT	CASSETTAGNTIYF
TRBV14	TRBJ1-3	.	.	TGTGCCAGCAGCCAAGATTTAATAGACTCTGGAAACACCATATATTTT	CASSQDLIDSGNTIYF
TRBV25-1	TRBJ1-1	.	.	TGTGCCAGCAGTGAATTGAGGGCAGCCGAAGCTTTCTTT	CASSELRAAEAFF
TRBV10-3	TRBJ1-2	TRBD1	.	TGTGCCACCGGGACAGGGGAGGCCTATGGCTACACCTTC	CATGTGEAYGYTF
TRBV15	TRBJ2-1	.	.	TGTGCCACCAGCAGCGGTGGTGAGCAGTTCTTC	CATSSGGEQFF
TRBV6-1	TRBJ1-5	TRBD1	few	TGTGCCAGCAGTGGAGGACAGGTAAATCAGCCCCAGCATTTT	CASSGGQVNQPQHF
TRBV7-3	TRBJ2-7	.	.	TGTGCCAGCAGCCCTAGTATATGGGACGAGCAGTACTTC	CASSPSIWDEQYF
TRBV5-4	TRBJ2-1	.	.	TGTGCCAGCAGCATCTCCGGGGGTTCTTGGAATGAGCAGTTCTTC	CASSISGGSWNEQFF
TRBV5-1	TRBJ1-1	.	.	TGCGCCAGCAGCTCGTTCTTAGGGGGGAACACTGAAGCTTTCTTT	CASSSFLGGNTEAFF
TRBV6-1	TRBJ1-2	TRBD1	.	TGTGCCAGCATCCTACGGACAGGAGTGTTTGGCTACACCTTC	CASILRTGVFGYTF
TRBV7-8	TRBJ1-5	.	.	TGTGCCAGCAGCTTAGGCTGGCAGGGCAGCAATCAGCCCCAGCATTTT	CASSLGWQGSNQPQHF
TRBV5-1	TRBJ2-7	.	once	TGCGCCAGCAGCCAAGGGGGGGACCCCTACGAGCAGTACTTC	CASSQGGDPYEQYF